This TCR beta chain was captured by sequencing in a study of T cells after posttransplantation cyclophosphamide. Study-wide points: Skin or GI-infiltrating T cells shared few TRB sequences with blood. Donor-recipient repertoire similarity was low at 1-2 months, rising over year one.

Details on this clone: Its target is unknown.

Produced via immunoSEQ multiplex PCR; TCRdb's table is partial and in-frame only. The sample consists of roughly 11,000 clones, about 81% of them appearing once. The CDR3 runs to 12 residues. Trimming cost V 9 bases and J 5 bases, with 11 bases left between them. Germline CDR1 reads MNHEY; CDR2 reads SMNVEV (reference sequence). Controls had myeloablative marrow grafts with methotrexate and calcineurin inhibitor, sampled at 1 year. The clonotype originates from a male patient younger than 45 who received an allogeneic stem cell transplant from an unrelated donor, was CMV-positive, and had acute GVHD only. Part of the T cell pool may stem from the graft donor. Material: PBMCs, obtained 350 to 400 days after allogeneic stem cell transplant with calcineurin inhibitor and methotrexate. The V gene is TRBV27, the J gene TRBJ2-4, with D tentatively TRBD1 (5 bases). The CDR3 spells CASGAVQNIQYF. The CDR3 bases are TGTGCCAGTGGGGCGGTCCAAAACATTCAGTACTTC.